The 4 T cell receptor beta chains below come from one sample, sequenced in a study of shared clonotypes between healthy human individuals. Produced via immunoSEQ multiplex PCR; TCRdb's table is partial and in-frame only. Of a few hundred thousand clones in the sample, approximately 97% were seen once. Sequencing was carried out using naive CD4+ T cells sorted from blood. The subset denotes: CD45RA+ positively selected. The receptor set was obtained from a woman between 25 and 40 years old in good health.

The chain is built from TRBV7-9 and TRBJ2-7; the D is unclear. CDR3 length: 15 residues. Germline CDR1 and CDR2: SEHNR and FQNEAQ (reference sequence). Trimming left V 2 bases short and J 4 bases short, with 15 bases between. CDR3 protein: CASSLHDGPIYEQYF. CDR3 sequence (DNA): TGTGCCAGCAGCTTACATGACGGGCCGATTTACGAGCAGTACTTC.

This sequence joins TRBV6-1 and TRBJ1-1; D may be TRBD1 (5 bases). V was trimmed by 5 bases and J by 6 bases, leaving 19 bases between them. The CDR3 has 15 amino acids. CDR1 is MNHNS, CDR2 SASEGT, per germline. The CDR3 here is CASSRTGTRDAEAFF. In DNA form, the CDR3 reads TGTGCCAGCAGTCGCACCGGGACCCGGGACGCTGAAGCTTTCTTT.

The V gene is TRBV7-9, the J gene TRBJ2-7; TRBD2 might be the D (7 bases). This CDR3 region has 17 residues. Germline values: CDR1 SEHNR, CDR2 FQNEAQ (reference sequence). The V end was cut by 4 bases, the J end by 4 bases, with 23 bases between. The CDR3 reads CASSSRGLREAKYEQYF. DNA of the CDR3: TGTGCCAGCAGCTCCCGGGGGCTCCGGGAGGCTAAATACGAGCAGTACTTC.

The table lists this clone with a count of one. The genes are TRBV4-1 and TRBJ2-1, with TRBD2 identical over 15 bases. V lost 0 bases to trimming and J lost 6 bases; unmatched junction nucleotides: 9. This CDR3 spans 19 amino acids. CDR1 is MGHRA, CDR2 YSYEKL, per germline. CDR3 DNA sequence: TGCGCCAGCAGCCAAGATGGAATGTGGGGACTAGCGGGGGGCAATGAGCAGTTCTTC. This gives the protein CASSQDGMWGLAGGNEQFF.